The present TCR beta chain was sequenced within a study of cytomegalovirus exposure and HLA in healthy donors. Use of 60 Vbeta and 13 Jbeta primers characterized the PCR. Original processing notes: Later, an analysis found roughly 80 million unique TCR beta chains, and about 9.9 million of these were shared. Sequencing was performed with immunoSEQ multiplex PCR; in TCRdb, only in-frame clones are kept and a portion is missing. The V and J calls and clone size come from that table; D and trimming were worked out from the DNA. The sample carries 150,000 to 200,000 clones, just under 80% recorded once. Germline V CDR1 and CDR2: MGHRA, YSYEKL. The CDR3 length is 16 residues. After removal of 3 bases from V and 6 bases from J, the junction contained 6 bases not matched to a gene.

The sequence was obtained from a woman in her forties or fifties in good health and CMV-seropositive. Sample: PBMCs. The chain joins TRBV4-1 to TRBJ2-2; 11 positions agree with TRBD1. The CDR3 spells CASSQSGTGGAGELFF. The CDR3 DNA reads TGCGCCAGCAGCCAGTCCGGGACAGGGGGGGCCGGGGAGCTGTTTTTT.